Listed here are 8 T cell receptor beta chains from one sample, sequenced in a study of blood T cell repertoires in COVID-19. Clones were sequenced by immunoSEQ multiplex PCR, and TCRdb holds only the in-frame ones, with some missing. The table has 160,000 or so clones, 65% to 85% seen once. The sequencing sample was made of peripheral blood. The receptor set was obtained from a woman older than 75 with acute or convalescent COVID-19.

This clone was detected once. The gene calls are TRBV5-1 and TRBJ1-2; D may be TRBD1 (5 bases). V lost 4 bases to trimming and J lost 8 bases, with 12 bases between them. CDR1 is SGHRS, CDR2 YFSETQ, per germline. This CDR3 has 12 amino acids. DNA for the CDR3: TGCGCCAGCAGCCCCAGGGCGGACGGCTACACCTTC. Translating gives CASSPRADGYTF. Combining the CDR3 with reference TRBV5-1 and TRBJ1-2 gives the whole variable domain KAGVTQTPRYLIKTRGQQVTLSCSPISGHRSVSWYQQTPGQGLQFLFEYFSETQRNKGNFPGRFSGRQFSNSRSEMNVSTLELGDSALYLCASSPRADGYTFGSGTRLTVV.

V is TRBV5-1 and J is TRBJ2-7; D might be TRBD1 (6 bases). There are 14 residues in the CDR3. The germline CDR1 and CDR2 sequences are SGHRS and YFSETQ. V was shortened by 0 bases and J by 13 bases, with 20 bases between the two germline ends. CDR3 in amino acids: CASSLERPEQGCYF. The CDR3 nucleotides are TGCGCCAGCAGCTTGGAACGGCCGGAGCAGGGGTGCTACTTC.

The V call is TRBV7-8, the J call TRBJ2-1; D possibly corresponds to TRBD2 (6 bases). The germline V and J ends were trimmed by 2 bases and 10 bases, with 12 bases remaining between them. This CDR3 spans 13 amino acids. From germline, CDR1 is SGHVS and CDR2 FQNEAQ. CDR3 residues: CASSLREGGEQFF. CDR3 sequence (DNA): TGTGCCAGCAGCTTACGAGAGGGAGGCGAGCAGTTCTTC.

The chain couples TRBV28 to TRBJ2-5, with D possibly TRBD2 on 7 matching bases. Deletions cut 6 bases from V and 4 bases from J, with 24 bases between. CDR1 MDHEN and CDR2 SYDVKM come from the germline V gene. The CDR3 has 17 amino acids. The CDR3 sequence: CASSSPGAGVAGETQYF. Written as DNA, the CDR3 is TGTGCCAGCAGCTCCCCGGGGGCCGGGGTAGCGGGAGAGACCCAGTACTTC.

V and J are TRBV6-5 and TRBJ1-4; possibly TRBD1 for D (5 bases). The V gene lost 4 bases and the J gene lost 7 bases, with 13 bases spanning the gap. The CDR3 loop spans 14 amino acids. The germline V gene encodes CDR1 MNHEY and CDR2 SVGAGI. CDR3 loop: CASSWGGEIEKLFF. CDR3 in DNA: TGTGCCAGCAGTTGGGGGGGAGAGATTGAAAAACTGTTTTTT.

The sample holds one count of this clone. The chain combines TRBV11-3 with TRBJ1-3; D uncertain. The V gene's germline CDR1 is SGHNT and CDR2 YENEEA. The CDR3 has 13 residues. V was cut by 1 base and J by 3 bases, with 4 bases left in between. CDR3 loop: CASSLGRGNTIYF. The CDR3 bases are TGTGCCAGCAGCTTAGGTCGTGGAAACACCATATATTTT.

This clone has a single count. The sample carries other DNA sequences with the same CDR3. The chain is built from TRBV6-2 or TRBV6-3 and TRBJ2-5, with D possibly TRBD2 on 7 matching bases. The V end was cut by 3 bases, the J end by 5 bases, with 13 bases between. The CDR3 is 14 residues long. Per germline, CDR1 MNHEY and CDR2 SVGEGT. The CDR3 loop reads CASSYGGAGETQYF. The CDR3 DNA reads as TGTGCCAGCAGTTATGGGGGGGCCGGGGAGACCCAGTACTTC.

This rearrangement joins TRBV2 to TRBJ1-5; 8 positions match TRBD1. Losses at the gene ends were 2 bases for V and 4 bases for J; bases not matched to a gene: 4. CDR1 and CDR2 (germline): SNHLY, FYNNEI. The CDR3 is 15 residues long. The CDR3 region is CASSEQGANNQPQHF. In nucleotides, the CDR3 is TGTGCCAGCAGTGAACAGGGGGCGAATAATCAGCCCCAGCATTTT.